The rows below give T cell receptor beta chains drawn from one sample of a study of blood T cell repertoires in COVID-19. Clones were sequenced by immunoSEQ multiplex PCR, and TCRdb holds only the in-frame ones, with some missing. The sample lists about 210,000 clones, around 89% occurring once. The sequencing sample was made of PBMCs or T cells enriched from blood (not recorded which). These receptors all stem from a man in his thirties or forties who had recovered from COVID-19. CDR3s include the opening cysteine and the closing phenylalanine or tryptophan. Fields, in order: J gene, V gene, clone size, D gene, CDR3 protein, CDR3 DNA. A D gene is named only where the DNA matches it firmly. Size is stated for part of the rows, as once, few or many counts, or as a class when the clone is expanded.

J gene: TRBJ2-5; V gene: TRBV5-1; clone size: -; D gene: TRBD1; CDR3 protein: CASSLGQGLQTQYF; CDR3 DNA: TGCGCCAGCAGCTTGGGACAGGGGTTACAGACCCAGTACTTC
J gene: TRBJ1-5; V gene: TRBV24-1; clone size: few; D gene: -; CDR3 protein: CATSRTTDQPQHF; CDR3 DNA: TGTGCCACCAGTAGGACAACGGATCAGCCCCAGCATTTT
J gene: TRBJ1-1; V gene: TRBV25-1; clone size: -; D gene: -; CDR3 protein: CASRAQTGNTEAFF; CDR3 DNA: TGTGCCAGCAGAGCCCAGACGGGGAACACTGAAGCTTTCTTT
J gene: TRBJ2-1; V gene: TRBV4-1; clone size: -; D gene: -; CDR3 protein: CASSQVGVISYNEQFF; CDR3 DNA: TGCGCCAGCAGCCAAGTAGGAGTGATCTCCTACAATGAGCAGTTCTTC
J gene: TRBJ1-5; V gene: TRBV10-3; clone size: -; D gene: -; CDR3 protein: CAISQKRVNSNQPQHF; CDR3 DNA: TGTGCCATCAGTCAAAAGAGGGTGAATAGCAATCAGCCCCAGCATTTT
J gene: TRBJ1-4; V gene: TRBV4-1; clone size: -; D gene: TRBD1; CDR3 protein: CASSQDLGQGGTNEKLFF; CDR3 DNA: TGCGCCAGCAGCCAAGATTTGGGACAGGGCGGAACTAATGAAAAACTGTTTTTT
J gene: TRBJ1-6; V gene: TRBV7-9; clone size: -; D gene: TRBD1; CDR3 protein: CASRGQAANSPLHF; CDR3 DNA: TGTGCCAGCAGAGGACAGGCAGCTAATTCACCCCTCCACTTT
J gene: TRBJ2-5; V gene: TRBV6-5; clone size: -; D gene: TRBD1; CDR3 protein: CASSYSMGQGGKTQYF; CDR3 DNA: TGTGCCAGCAGTTACTCGATGGGACAGGGAGGGAAGACCCAGTACTTC
J gene: TRBJ1-4; V gene: TRBV18; clone size: -; D gene: -; CDR3 protein: CASSLRGNGNEKLFF; CDR3 DNA: TGTGCCAGCTCCCTTAGGGGGAACGGTAATGAAAAACTGTTTTTT
J gene: TRBJ1-1; V gene: TRBV7-9; clone size: -; D gene: -; CDR3 protein: CASSLVRGVAEAFF; CDR3 DNA: TGTGCCAGCAGCTTAGTTCGCGGGGTGGCTGAAGCTTTCTTT
J gene: TRBJ2-7; V gene: TRBV10-3; clone size: -; D gene: TRBD2; CDR3 protein: CAISDPGTREGYEQYF; CDR3 DNA: TGTGCCATCAGTGACCCCGGGACTAGGGAAGGCTACGAGCAGTACTTC
J gene: TRBJ2-1; V gene: TRBV4-2; clone size: -; D gene: -; CDR3 protein: CASSHGESEQFF; CDR3 DNA: TGTGCCAGCAGCCATGGTGAGAGTGAGCAGTTCTTC
J gene: TRBJ1-4; V gene: TRBV7-9; clone size: -; D gene: -; CDR3 protein: CASGTHDEKLFF; CDR3 DNA: TGTGCCAGTGGGACACACGATGAAAAACTGTTTTTT
J gene: TRBJ1-5; V gene: TRBV4-3; clone size: -; D gene: -; CDR3 protein: CASSQEFTGNQPQHF; CDR3 DNA: TGCGCCAGCAGCCAAGAGTTCACAGGCAATCAGCCCCAGCATTTT
J gene: TRBJ1-6; V gene: TRBV10-1; clone size: once; D gene: TRBD1; CDR3 protein: CASSEGTGHSPLHF; CDR3 DNA: TGCGCCAGCAGTGAAGGGACAGGGCATTCACCCCTCCACTTT
J gene: TRBJ1-6; V gene: TRBV19; clone size: -; D gene: TRBD1; CDR3 protein: CASTMGQGNSPLHF; CDR3 DNA: TGTGCCAGTACTATGGGACAGGGTAATTCACCCCTCCACTTT
J gene: TRBJ2-3; V gene: TRBV30; clone size: -; D gene: -; CDR3 protein: CAWSAGGDTQYF; CDR3 DNA: TGTGCCTGGAGTGCCGGAGGAGATACGCAGTATTTT
J gene: TRBJ1-2; V gene: TRBV18; clone size: -; D gene: -; CDR3 protein: CASSPLRDRFGYTF; CDR3 DNA: TGTGCCAGCTCACCGCTCCGTGACAGGTTCGGCTACACCTTC
J gene: TRBJ2-1; V gene: TRBV7-9; clone size: -; D gene: TRBD2; CDR3 protein: CASSPRTSGGHSYNEQFF; CDR3 DNA: TGTGCCAGCAGCCCTCGGACTAGCGGGGGTCACTCCTACAATGAGCAGTTCTTC
J gene: TRBJ2-7; V gene: TRBV9; clone size: -; D gene: -; CDR3 protein: CASSVETDYEQYF; CDR3 DNA: TGTGCCAGCAGCGTGGAGACAGACTACGAGCAGTACTTC
J gene: TRBJ2-7; V gene: TRBV7-6; clone size: -; D gene: -; CDR3 protein: CASSLGTAYEQYF; CDR3 DNA: TGTGCCAGCAGCTTAGGGACAGCCTACGAGCAGTACTTC
J gene: TRBJ2-7; V gene: TRBV24-1; clone size: -; D gene: -; CDR3 protein: CATSAPPRDNSYEQYF; CDR3 DNA: TGTGCCACCAGTGCACCTCCCAGGGACAACTCCTACGAGCAGTACTTC
J gene: TRBJ2-3; V gene: TRBV28; clone size: -; D gene: -; CDR3 protein: CASSLGSERDTQYF; CDR3 DNA: TGTGCCAGCAGTTTAGGATCAGAGAGGGATACGCAGTATTTT
J gene: TRBJ1-2; V gene: TRBV7-8; clone size: -; D gene: TRBD1; CDR3 protein: CASSPGQGAIYGYTF; CDR3 DNA: TGTGCCAGCAGCCCGGGACAGGGGGCTATTTATGGCTACACCTTC
J gene: TRBJ1-2; V gene: TRBV6-5; clone size: -; D gene: TRBD1; CDR3 protein: CASNGQGTNYGYTF; CDR3 DNA: TGTGCCAGCAACGGACAGGGAACTAATTATGGCTACACCTTC
J gene: TRBJ1-1; V gene: TRBV11-1; clone size: -; D gene: TRBD1; CDR3 protein: CASSFDRAAEAFF; CDR3 DNA: TGTGCCAGCAGCTTTGACAGGGCGGCTGAAGCTTTCTTT
J gene: TRBJ1-5; V gene: TRBV6-4; clone size: -; D gene: -; CDR3 protein: CASMGGLYSNQPQHF; CDR3 DNA: TGTGCCAGCATGGGGGGATTATATAGCAATCAGCCCCAGCATTTT
J gene: TRBJ1-6; V gene: TRBV20-1; clone size: -; D gene: -; CDR3 protein: CSASGAGDNSPLHF; CDR3 DNA: TGCAGTGCTAGTGGGGCAGGCGACAATTCACCCCTCCACTTT
J gene: TRBJ1-6; V gene: TRBV7-8; clone size: -; D gene: TRBD1; CDR3 protein: CASSLETGGGYSPLHF; CDR3 DNA: TGTGCCAGCAGCTTGGAGACAGGGGGCGGATATTCACCCCTCCACTTT
J gene: TRBJ1-5; V gene: TRBV7-2; clone size: once; D gene: TRBD1; CDR3 protein: CASSLTGGSQPQHF; CDR3 DNA: TGTGCCAGCAGCTTAACAGGGGGCAGTCAGCCCCAGCATTTT
J gene: TRBJ2-1; V gene: TRBV5-8; clone size: -; D gene: -; CDR3 protein: CASSLITSGTYNEQFF; CDR3 DNA: TGTGCCAGCAGCTTGATTACCAGCGGAACCTACAATGAGCAGTTCTTC
J gene: TRBJ2-7; V gene: TRBV10-3; clone size: -; D gene: TRBD2; CDR3 protein: CAISESVLAVYEQYF; CDR3 DNA: TGTGCCATCAGTGAGTCGGTTCTAGCGGTCTACGAGCAGTACTTC
J gene: TRBJ1-3; V gene: TRBV11-2; clone size: -; D gene: -; CDR3 protein: CASSFRHETGNTIYF; CDR3 DNA: TGTGCCAGCAGCTTCCGACACGAAACTGGAAACACCATATATTTT
J gene: TRBJ2-1; V gene: TRBV7-2; clone size: -; D gene: -; CDR3 protein: CASSPRGAVSSYNEQFF; CDR3 DNA: TGTGCCAGCAGCCCCCGGGGGGCGGTTAGCTCCTACAATGAGCAGTTCTTC
J gene: TRBJ1-2; V gene: TRBV19; clone size: -; D gene: TRBD1; CDR3 protein: CASKGPGTGGIYGYTF; CDR3 DNA: TGTGCCAGTAAAGGACCTGGGACAGGGGGTATCTATGGCTACACCTTC
J gene: TRBJ1-1; V gene: TRBV5-6; clone size: -; D gene: TRBD1; CDR3 protein: CASSQTGMNTEAFF; CDR3 DNA: TGTGCCAGCAGCCAGACAGGGATGAACACTGAAGCTTTCTTT
J gene: TRBJ2-5; V gene: TRBV12-5; clone size: -; D gene: -; CDR3 protein: CASGLPLRGYGTQYF; CDR3 DNA: TGTGCTAGTGGTTTGCCTTTGAGAGGTTACGGGACCCAGTACTTC
J gene: TRBJ2-6; V gene: TRBV2; clone size: -; D gene: -; CDR3 protein: CASSANRAGANVLTF; CDR3 DNA: TGTGCCAGCAGTGCGAACAGGGCTGGGGCCAACGTCCTGACTTTC
J gene: TRBJ1-6; V gene: TRBV19; clone size: few; D gene: -; CDR3 protein: CASSAQQGNSPLHF; CDR3 DNA: TGTGCCAGTAGTGCCCAACAGGGTAATTCACCCCTCCACTTT
J gene: TRBJ2-7; V gene: TRBV5-1; clone size: -; D gene: -; CDR3 protein: CASRGEAGNTYEQYF; CDR3 DNA: TGCGCCAGCAGAGGGGAGGCAGGCAACACCTACGAGCAGTACTTC
J gene: TRBJ2-7; V gene: TRBV7-8; clone size: -; D gene: TRBD1; CDR3 protein: CASSLATGTYEQYF; CDR3 DNA: TGTGCCAGCAGCTTGGCGACAGGGACCTACGAGCAGTACTTC
J gene: TRBJ2-3; V gene: TRBV10-1; clone size: -; D gene: -; CDR3 protein: CATAPGADTQYF; CDR3 DNA: TGCGCCACCGCCCCCGGGGCAGATACGCAGTATTTT
J gene: TRBJ2-1; V gene: TRBV7-2; clone size: -; D gene: TRBD2; CDR3 protein: CASSLGTSADNEQFF; CDR3 DNA: TGTGCCAGCAGCTTGGGGACTAGCGCTGACAATGAGCAGTTCTTC
J gene: TRBJ1-5; V gene: TRBV18; clone size: -; D gene: -; CDR3 protein: CASSPARGSNQPQHF; CDR3 DNA: TGTGCCAGCTCACCGGCCAGGGGTAGCAATCAGCCCCAGCATTTT
J gene: TRBJ1-2; V gene: TRBV7-6; clone size: -; D gene: -; CDR3 protein: CASSLTGLEGYTF; CDR3 DNA: TGTGCCAGCAGCTTAACAGGGCTGGAAGGCTACACCTTC